These 2 T cell receptor beta chains share one sample of origin, sequenced in a study of response to subunit inactivated influenza vaccine. Each CDR3 protein is one row after TCRdb ran MiXCR on the RT-PCR reads. The repertoire holds about 170,000 distinct CDR3 sequences, with approximately 12% as singletons. Separately, the same data were catalogued under a study of T cells expressing NK-cell markers. That study adds: UMIs were included in TCR beta cDNA generated by 5'RACE template switching.

The material was CD8+ T cells sorted from PBMCs, obtained roughly 12 days after vaccination. Receptors were obtained from a man over 45 who received an inactivated influenza vaccine.

The chain carries TRBV6-5 and TRBJ2-2; TRBD2 might be the D (6 bases). V shed 0 bases and J shed 3 bases, with 8 bases lying between them. CDR1 MNHEY and CDR2 SVGAGI come from the germline V gene. CDR3 size: 15 residues. CDR3 sequence (DNA): TGTGCCAGCAGTTACTCGCGGGGAGACACCGGGGAGCTGTTTTTT. This gives the protein CASSYSRGDTGELFF.

CDR3 nucleotide sequence: TGTGCCAGCAGGCAACAGGGTGCCTACGAGCAGTACTTC. It yields the protein CASRQQGAYEQYF. The gene calls are TRBV12-3 or TRBV12-4 and TRBJ2-7, with D possibly matching TRBD1 (6 bases). This CDR3 is 13 amino acids long. Trimming pared 6 bases from V and 2 bases from J, leaving 11 bases between.